This T cell receptor beta chain was sequenced in a study of OX40 agonist ivuxolimab in advanced cancers. Study-level information: Dosing consisted of intravenous ivuxolimab at 0.01 to 10 mg/kg every 2 weeks. The eligibility criteria allowed prior anti-PD-1, anti-PD-L1 or anti-CTLA-4 therapy, and 40% had some.

General study findings and limits: The CD4+ and CD8+ T cells in the blood had expanded clonally by week 6 at 0.1 to 3.0 mg/kg.

Germline V gene sequence: CDR1 MNHNY, CDR2 SVGAGI (reference sequence). V lost 0 bases, J lost 1 base, and 7 bases lay in between. There are 15 residues in the CDR3. As to this clone: Its antigen is not identified.

Data came from immunoSEQ multiplex PCR; TCRdb stores just in-frame clones and leaves some out. The sample holds tens of thousands of clones; 80% to 90% are singletons and the top ten take over 12%. The chain joins TRBV6-6 to TRBJ2-1; D is undetermined. The material was CD4+ or CD8+ T cells sorted from blood, obtained in a trial of the OX40 agonist ivuxolimab. The source is an adult with an advanced solid tumor such as melanoma, head and neck, liver or kidney cancer. The CDR3: CASSYSWGSYNEQFF. In DNA, the CDR3 is TGTGCCAGCAGTTACTCCTGGGGTTCCTACAATGAGCAGTTCTTC.